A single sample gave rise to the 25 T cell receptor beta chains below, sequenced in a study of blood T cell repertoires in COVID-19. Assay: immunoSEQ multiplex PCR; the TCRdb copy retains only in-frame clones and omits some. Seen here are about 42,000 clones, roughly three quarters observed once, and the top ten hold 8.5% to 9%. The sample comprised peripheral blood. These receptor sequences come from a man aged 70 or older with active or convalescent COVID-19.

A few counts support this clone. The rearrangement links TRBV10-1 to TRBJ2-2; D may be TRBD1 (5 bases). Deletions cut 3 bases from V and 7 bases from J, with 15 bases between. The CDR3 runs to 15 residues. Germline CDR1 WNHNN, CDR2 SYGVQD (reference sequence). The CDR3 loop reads CASSENSAGNGELFF. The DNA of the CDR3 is TGCGCCAGCAGTGAAAATTCGGCAGGGAACGGGGAGCTGTTTTTT.

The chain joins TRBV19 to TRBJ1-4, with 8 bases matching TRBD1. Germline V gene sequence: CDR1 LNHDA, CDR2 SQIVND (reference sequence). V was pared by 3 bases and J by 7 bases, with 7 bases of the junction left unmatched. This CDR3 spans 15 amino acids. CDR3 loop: CASSMGQDRGEKLFF. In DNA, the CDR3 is TGTGCCAGTAGTATGGGACAGGACAGAGGTGAAAAACTGTTTTTT.

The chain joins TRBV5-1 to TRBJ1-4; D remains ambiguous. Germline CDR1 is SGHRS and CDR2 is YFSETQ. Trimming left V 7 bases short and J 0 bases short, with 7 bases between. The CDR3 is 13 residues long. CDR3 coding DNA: TGCGCCAGCGCAACAACAACTAATGAAAAACTGTTTTTT. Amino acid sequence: CASATTTNEKLFF. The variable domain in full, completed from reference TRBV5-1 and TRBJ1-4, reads KAGVTQTPRYLIKTRGQQVTLSCSPISGHRSVSWYQQTPGQGLQFLFEYFSETQRNKGNFPGRFSGRQFSNSRSEMNVSTLELGDSALYLCASATTTNEKLFFGSGTQLSVL.

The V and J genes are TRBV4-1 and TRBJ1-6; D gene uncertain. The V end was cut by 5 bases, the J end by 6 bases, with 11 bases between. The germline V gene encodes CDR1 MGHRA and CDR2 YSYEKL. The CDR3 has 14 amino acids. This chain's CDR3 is CASSGRTVNSPLHF. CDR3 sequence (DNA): TGCGCCAGCAGCGGCAGGACTGTTAATTCACCCCTCCACTTT.

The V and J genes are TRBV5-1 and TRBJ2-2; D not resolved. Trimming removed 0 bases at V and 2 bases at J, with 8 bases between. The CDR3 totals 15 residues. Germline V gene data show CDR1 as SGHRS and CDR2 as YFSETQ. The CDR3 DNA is TGCGCCAGCAGCTTGGTTCCGGGTAACACCGGGGAGCTGTTTTTT. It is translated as CASSLVPGNTGELFF.

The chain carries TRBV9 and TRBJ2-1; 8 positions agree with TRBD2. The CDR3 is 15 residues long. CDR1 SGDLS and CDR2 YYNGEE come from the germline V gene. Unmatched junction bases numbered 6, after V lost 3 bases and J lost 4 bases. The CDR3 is CASSAQTSGYNEQFF. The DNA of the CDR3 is TGTGCCAGCAGCGCTCAAACTAGCGGATACAATGAGCAGTTCTTC.

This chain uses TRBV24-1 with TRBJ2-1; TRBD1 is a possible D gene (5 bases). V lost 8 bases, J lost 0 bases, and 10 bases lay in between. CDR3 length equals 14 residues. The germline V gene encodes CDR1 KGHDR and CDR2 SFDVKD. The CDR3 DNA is TGTGCCACCAATCAGGGAAGCTCCTACAATGAGCAGTTCTTC. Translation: CATNQGSSYNEQFF.

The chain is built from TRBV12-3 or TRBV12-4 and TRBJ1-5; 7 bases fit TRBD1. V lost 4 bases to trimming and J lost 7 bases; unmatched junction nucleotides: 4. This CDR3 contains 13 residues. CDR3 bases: TGTGCCAGCAGTTCCGACAGGGTCCAGCCCCAGCATTTT. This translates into CASSSDRVQPQHF.

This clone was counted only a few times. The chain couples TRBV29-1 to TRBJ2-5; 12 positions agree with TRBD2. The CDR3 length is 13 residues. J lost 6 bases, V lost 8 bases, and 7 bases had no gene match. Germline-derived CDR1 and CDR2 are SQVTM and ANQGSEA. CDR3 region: CSPQGTSGQTQYF. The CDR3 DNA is TGCAGCCCCCAGGGGACTAGCGGGCAGACCCAGTACTTC.

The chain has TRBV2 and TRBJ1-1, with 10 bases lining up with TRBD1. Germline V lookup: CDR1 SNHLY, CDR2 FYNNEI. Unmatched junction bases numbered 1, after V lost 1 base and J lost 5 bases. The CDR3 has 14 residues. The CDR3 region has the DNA TGTGCCAGCAGTGAAGGGACAGGGGGAACTGAAGCTTTCTTT. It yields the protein CASSEGTGGTEAFF.

CDR3 nucleotide sequence: TGTGCCAGCAGCCATTATACCCATATGAGAGTGAGAAAGGAGACCCAGTACTTC. It translates to CASSHYTHMRVRKETQYF. The V call is TRBV5-6, the J call TRBJ2-5; D unresolved. Per germline, CDR1 SGHDT and CDR2 YYEEEE. This CDR3 spans 18 amino acids. Deletions cut 4 bases from V and 5 bases from J, with 27 bases between.

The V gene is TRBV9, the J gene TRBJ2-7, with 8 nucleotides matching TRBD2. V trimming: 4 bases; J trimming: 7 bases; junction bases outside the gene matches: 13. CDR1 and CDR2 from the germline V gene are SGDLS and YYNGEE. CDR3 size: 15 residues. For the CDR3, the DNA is TGTGCCAGCAGCCCCGGGGGAATAGCGGGGTATGAGCAGTACTTC. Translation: CASSPGGIAGYEQYF.

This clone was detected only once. The CDR3, as DNA: TGTGCCAGCAGCCCAACAGTGGCACCGCAGTTCACCTTC. Residues: CASSPTVAPQFTF. The rearrangement links TRBV28 to TRBJ1-2; D is unresolved. Looked up from germline, CDR1 is MDHEN and CDR2 is SYDVKM. CDR3 length: 13 residues. V shed 6 bases and J shed 13 bases, with 21 bases lying between them.

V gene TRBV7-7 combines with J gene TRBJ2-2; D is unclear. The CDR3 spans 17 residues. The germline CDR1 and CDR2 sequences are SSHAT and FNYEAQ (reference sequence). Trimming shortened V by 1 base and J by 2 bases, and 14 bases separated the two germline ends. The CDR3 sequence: CASSLDRRGRNTGELFF. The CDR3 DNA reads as TGTGCCAGCAGCTTAGATCGTAGAGGTCGCAACACCGGGGAGCTGTTTTTT. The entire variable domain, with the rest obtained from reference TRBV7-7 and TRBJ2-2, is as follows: GAGVSQSPRYKVTKRGQDVTLRCDPISSHATLYWYQQALGQGPEFLTYFNYEAQPDKSGLPSDRFSAERPEGSISTLTIQRTEQRDSAMYRCASSLDRRGRNTGELFFGEGSRLTVL.

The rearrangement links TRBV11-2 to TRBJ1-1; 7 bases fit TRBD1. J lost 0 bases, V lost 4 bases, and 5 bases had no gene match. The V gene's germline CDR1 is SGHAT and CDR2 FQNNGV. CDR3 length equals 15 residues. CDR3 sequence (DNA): TGTGCCAGCAGCTGGTGGGACAGCCTGAACACTGAAGCTTTCTTT. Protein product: CASSWWDSLNTEAFF.

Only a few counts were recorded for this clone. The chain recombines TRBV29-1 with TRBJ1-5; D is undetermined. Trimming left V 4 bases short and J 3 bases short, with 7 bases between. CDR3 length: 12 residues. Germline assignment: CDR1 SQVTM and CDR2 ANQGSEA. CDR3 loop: CSVVGVNQPQHF. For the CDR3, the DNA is TGCAGCGTTGTGGGCGTCAATCAGCCCCAGCATTTT.

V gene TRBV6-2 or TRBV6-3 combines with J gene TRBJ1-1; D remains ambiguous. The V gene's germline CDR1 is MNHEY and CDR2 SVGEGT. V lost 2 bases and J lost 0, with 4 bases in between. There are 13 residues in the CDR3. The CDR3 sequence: CASSYVMNTEAFF. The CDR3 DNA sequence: TGTGCCAGCAGTTACGTCATGAACACTGAAGCTTTCTTT.

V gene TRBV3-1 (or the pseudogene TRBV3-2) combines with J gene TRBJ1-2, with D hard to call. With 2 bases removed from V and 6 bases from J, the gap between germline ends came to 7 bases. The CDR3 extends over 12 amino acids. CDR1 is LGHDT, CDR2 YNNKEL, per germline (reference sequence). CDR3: CASSQLVDGYTF. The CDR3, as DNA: TGTGCCAGCAGCCAACTTGTTGATGGCTACACCTTC.

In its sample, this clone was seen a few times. The CDR3 sequence: CASRVRDIAYEQYF. The DNA for the CDR3 is TGTGCCAGCAGGGTGAGGGATATTGCCTACGAGCAGTACTTC. V and J are TRBV6-5 and TRBJ2-7; maybe TRBD2 (5 bases). Germline values: CDR1 MNHEY, CDR2 SVGAGI. The CDR3 covers 14 residues. Trimming shortened V by 6 bases and J by 2 bases, and 14 bases separated the two germline ends.

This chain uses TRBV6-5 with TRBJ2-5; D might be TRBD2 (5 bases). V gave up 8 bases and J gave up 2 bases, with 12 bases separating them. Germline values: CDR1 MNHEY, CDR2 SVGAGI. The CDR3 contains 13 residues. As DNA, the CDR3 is TGTGCCAGCCTCGGGGTGGGACAAGAGACCCAGTACTTC. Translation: CASLGVGQETQYF.

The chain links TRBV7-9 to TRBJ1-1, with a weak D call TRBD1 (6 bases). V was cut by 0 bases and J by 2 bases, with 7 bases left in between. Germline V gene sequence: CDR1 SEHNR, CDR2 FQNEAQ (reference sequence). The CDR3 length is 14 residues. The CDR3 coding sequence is TGTGCCAGCAGCTTAGCACAGGGAAACACTGAAGCTTTCTTT. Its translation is CASSLAQGNTEAFF.

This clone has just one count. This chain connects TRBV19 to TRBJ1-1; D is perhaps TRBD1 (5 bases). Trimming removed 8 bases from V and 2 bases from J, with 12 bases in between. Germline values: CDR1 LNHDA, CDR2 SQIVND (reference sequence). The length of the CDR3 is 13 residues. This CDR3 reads CASRRQINTEAFF. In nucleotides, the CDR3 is TGTGCCAGTCGTCGACAGATAAACACTGAAGCTTTCTTT.

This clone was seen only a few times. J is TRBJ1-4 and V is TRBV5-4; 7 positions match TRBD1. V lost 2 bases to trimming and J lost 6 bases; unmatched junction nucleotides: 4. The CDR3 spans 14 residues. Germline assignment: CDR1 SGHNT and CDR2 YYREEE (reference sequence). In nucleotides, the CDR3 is TGTGCCAGCAGCTTTAAGGGGGCTGATGAAAAACTGTTTTTT. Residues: CASSFKGADEKLFF.

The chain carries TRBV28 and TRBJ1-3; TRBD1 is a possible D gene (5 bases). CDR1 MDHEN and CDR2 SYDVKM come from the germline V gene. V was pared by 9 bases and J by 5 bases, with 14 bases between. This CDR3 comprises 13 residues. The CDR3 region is CASAEGSRNTIYF. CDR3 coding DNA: TGTGCCAGTGCGGAGGGGTCCCGAAACACCATATATTTT.

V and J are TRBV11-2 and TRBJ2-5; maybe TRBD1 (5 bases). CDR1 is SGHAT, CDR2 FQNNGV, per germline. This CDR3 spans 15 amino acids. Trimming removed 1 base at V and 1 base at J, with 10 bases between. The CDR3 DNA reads TGTGCCAGCAGCTTAGGTATCAGGGCCCAAGAGACCCAGTACTTC. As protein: CASSLGIRAQETQYF.